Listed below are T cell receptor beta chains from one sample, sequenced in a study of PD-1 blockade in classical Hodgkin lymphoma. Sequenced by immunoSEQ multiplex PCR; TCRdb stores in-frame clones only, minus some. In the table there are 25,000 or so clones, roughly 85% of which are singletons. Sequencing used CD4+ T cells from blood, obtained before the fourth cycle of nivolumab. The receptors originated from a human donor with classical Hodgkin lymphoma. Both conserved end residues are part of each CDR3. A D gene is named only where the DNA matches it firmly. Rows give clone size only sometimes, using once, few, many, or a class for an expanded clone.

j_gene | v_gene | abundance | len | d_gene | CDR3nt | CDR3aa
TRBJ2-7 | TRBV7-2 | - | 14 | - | TGTGCCAGCAGCTTAGCTAGCGCGGGATACGAGCAGTACTTC | CASSLASAGYEQYF
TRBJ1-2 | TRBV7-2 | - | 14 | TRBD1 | TGTGCCAGCAGCTTGGGCAGGGGGTTTCGCGGCTACACCTTC | CASSLGRGFRGYTF
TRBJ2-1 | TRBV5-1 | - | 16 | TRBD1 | TGCGCCAGCAGCCTACAAGGACAGGGGGCTTACAATGAGCAGTTCTTC | CASSLQGQGAYNEQFF
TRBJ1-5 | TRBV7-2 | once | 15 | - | TGTGCCAGCAGCCTACTACGAGGAGCTGGGCAGCCCCAGCATTTT | CASSLLRGAGQPQHF
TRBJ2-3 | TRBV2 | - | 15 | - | TGTGCCAGCATGGAGGTGCAGGGGCCGACAGATACGCAGTATTTT | CASMEVQGPTDTQYF
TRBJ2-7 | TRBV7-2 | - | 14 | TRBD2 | TGTGCCAGCAGCATTAGCGGGAGGGGGTACGAGCAGTACTTC | CASSISGRGYEQYF
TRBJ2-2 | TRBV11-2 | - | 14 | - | TGTGCCAGCAGAGGACACTTGAACACCGGGGAGCTGTTTTTT | CASRGHLNTGELFF
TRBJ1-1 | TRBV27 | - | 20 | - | TGTGCCAGCAGTCCCCTCCCCGTCGCTAATTCTAGAAGGTCGAACACTGAAGCTTTCTTT | CASSPLPVANSRRSNTEAFF
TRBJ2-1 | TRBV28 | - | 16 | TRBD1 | TGTGCCAGCAGCCCCTCCGGGACAGGGGGGTTCCATGAGCAGTTCTTC | CASSPSGTGGFHEQFF
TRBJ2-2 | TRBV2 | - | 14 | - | TGTGCCAGCAGTCGACTTGCGAACACCGGGGAGCTGTTTTTT | CASSRLANTGELFF
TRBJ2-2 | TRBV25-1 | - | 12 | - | TGTGCCAGCAGCCTTAACACCGGGGAGCTGTTTTTT | CASSLNTGELFF
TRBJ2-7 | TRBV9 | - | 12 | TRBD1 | TGTGCCAGCTCGGGACAGTTCAACGAGCAGTACTTC | CASSGQFNEQYF
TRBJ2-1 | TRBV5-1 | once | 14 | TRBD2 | TGCGCCAGCAGCTTAAAGCGGGAGAACAATGAGCAGTTCTTC | CASSLKRENNEQFF
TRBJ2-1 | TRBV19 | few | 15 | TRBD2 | TGTGCCAGTAGTACCCCGACTAGCGGGAAGGTTGAGCAGTTCTTC | CASSTPTSGKVEQFF
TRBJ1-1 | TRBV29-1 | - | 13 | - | TGCAGCGTTTCAGAGGGGGGGAACACTGAAGCTTTCTTT | CSVSEGGNTEAFF
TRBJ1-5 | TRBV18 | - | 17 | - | TGTGCCAGCTCACCATCTGGGGACTTACTGATCAATCAGCCCCAGCATTTT | CASSPSGDLLINQPQHF
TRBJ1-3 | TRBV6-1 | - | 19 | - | TGTGCCAGCAGTGAGTCTTTAACTCGACGGGGACCCTCTGGAAACACCATATATTTT | CASSESLTRRGPSGNTIYF
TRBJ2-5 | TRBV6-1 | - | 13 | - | TGTGCCAGCAGTGGGGGCCACCAAGAGACCCAGTACTTC | CASSGGHQETQYF
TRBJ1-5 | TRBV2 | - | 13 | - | TGTGCCAGCGCTCAGAGTTTCAATCAGCCCCAGCATTTT | CASAQSFNQPQHF
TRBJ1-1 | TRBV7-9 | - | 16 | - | TGTGCCAGCAGCTTAGGGGCAGGAGCTTATAACACTGAAGCTTTCTTT | CASSLGAGAYNTEAFF
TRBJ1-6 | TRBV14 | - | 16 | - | TGTGCCAGCAGCCTGCCCGGGACACCCAGAAGTTCACCCCTCCACTTT | CASSLPGTPRSSPLHF
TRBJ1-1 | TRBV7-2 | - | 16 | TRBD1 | TGTGCCAGCAGTAACAGGGGGCCGATTATGAACACTGAAGCTTTCTTT | CASSNRGPIMNTEAFF
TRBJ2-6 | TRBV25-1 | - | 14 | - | TGTGCCAGCAGTAAGGTTTCTGGGGCCAACGTCCTGACTTTC | CASSKVSGANVLTF
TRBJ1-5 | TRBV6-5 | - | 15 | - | TGTGCCAGCAGTTACTCGTGGGGCGCCGGTCAGCCCCAGCATTTT | CASSYSWGAGQPQHF
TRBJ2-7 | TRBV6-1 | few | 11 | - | TGTGCCACCGGGATTGTTGACGAGCAGTACTTC | CATGIVDEQYF
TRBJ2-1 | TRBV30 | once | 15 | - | TGTGCCTGGAGTGTCGCCAGCGGAGGACCGGGTGAGCAGTTCTTC | CAWSVASGGPGEQFF
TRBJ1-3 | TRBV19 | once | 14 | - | TGTGCCAGTAGTTACGCAGGGACTGGAAACACCATATATTTT | CASSYAGTGNTIYF
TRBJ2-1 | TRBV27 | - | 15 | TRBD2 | TGTGCCAGCAGTTCAGCGGGACCCCTCCGAGGTGAGCAGTTCTTC | CASSSAGPLRGEQFF
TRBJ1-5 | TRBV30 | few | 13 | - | TGTGCCTGGGGACACCTTAGCAATCAGCCCCAGCATTTT | CAWGHLSNQPQHF
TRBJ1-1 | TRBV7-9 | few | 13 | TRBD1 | TGTGCCAGTGAACAGGGGAGGAGCACTGAAGCTTTCTTT | CASEQGRSTEAFF
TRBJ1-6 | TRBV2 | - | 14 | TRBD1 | TGTGCCGGACAGGCCAGCTCCTATAATTCACCCCTCCACTTT | CAGQASSYNSPLHF
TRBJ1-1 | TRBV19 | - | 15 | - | TGTGCCAGTAGTCCCAACAGGAGGGTGAACACTGAAGCTTTCTTT | CASSPNRRVNTEAFF
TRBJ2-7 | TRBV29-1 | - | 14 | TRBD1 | TGCAGCGTTGAAAGGGGACAGGGAGGAAACGAGCAGTACTTC | CSVERGQGGNEQYF
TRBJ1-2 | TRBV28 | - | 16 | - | TGTGCCAGCAGTTCCGCTACTCAGGGGCGAAACAAGGGCTACACCTTC | CASSSATQGRNKGYTF
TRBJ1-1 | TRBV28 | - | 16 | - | TGTGCCAGCAGTCCACCCGCTTCGGGGCTGAACACTGAAGCTTTCTTT | CASSPPASGLNTEAFF
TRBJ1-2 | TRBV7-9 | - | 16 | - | TGTGCCAGCAGCTTAGAGACCCGATCACTTAACTATGGCTACACCTTC | CASSLETRSLNYGYTF
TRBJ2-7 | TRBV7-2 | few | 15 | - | TGTGCCAGCAGCCCCGTGGGCGGGATGAACTACGAGCAGTACTTC | CASSPVGGMNYEQYF
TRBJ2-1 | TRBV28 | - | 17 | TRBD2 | TGTGCCAGCAGTTACCGTAGCGGCGGGAGAGCTCACAATGAGCAGTTCTTC | CASSYRSGGRAHNEQFF